The 26 T cell receptor beta chains below were found in one sample sequenced in a study of blood T cell repertoires in COVID-19. This table comes from immunoSEQ multiplex PCR, and its TCRdb copy is limited to in-frame clones, with some not included. The data hold approximately 110,000 clones, with more than 70% observed a single time. The sequenced material came from peripheral blood. These receptors were collected from a human donor in a cohort sampled during active COVID-19.

The chain uses TRBV5-8 and TRBJ2-4; a possible D gene is TRBD2 (5 bases). Deletions cut 4 bases from V and 4 bases from J, with 12 bases between. The germline V gene has CDR1 SGHTS and CDR2 YDEGEE. The CDR3 totals 14 residues. CDR3 sequence (DNA): TGTGCCAGCAGCCTGCTAGGAGGAAAAAACATTCAGTACTTC. Amino acids: CASSLLGGKNIQYF.

The J gene is TRBJ1-2, the V gene TRBV28; the match to TRBD1 covers 8 bases. Germline lookup yields CDR1 MDHEN and CDR2 SYDVKM. Unmatched junction bases numbered 9, after V lost 7 bases and J lost 5 bases. CDR3 length equals 14 residues. The CDR3 spells CASTLDRVGYGYTF. DNA for the CDR3: TGTGCCAGCACCCTGGACAGGGTGGGATATGGCTACACCTTC.

The chain uses TRBV7-2 and TRBJ2-7, with 13 positions matching TRBD2. There are 18 residues in the CDR3. The V gene end was trimmed by 2 bases and the J gene end by 4 bases; junction bases not matched to a gene: 11. In germline, CDR1 is SGHTA, CDR2 FQGNSA. The CDR3 nucleotides are TGTGCCAGCAGCTTAAGAGGACTAGCGGGAGTGGGGTTGTACGAGCAGTACTTC. Its translation is CASSLRGLAGVGLYEQYF.

In its sample, this clone was seen a few times. V and J are TRBV6-5 and TRBJ2-7; possible D gene TRBD1, 6 bases. The germline V and J ends were trimmed by 6 bases and 1 base, with 10 bases remaining between them. The CDR3 covers 13 residues. The germline gives CDR1 MNHEY, CDR2 SVGAGI. The CDR3 loop reads CASRGTGSYEQYF. The CDR3 DNA is TGTGCCAGCAGGGGCACAGGGTCCTACGAGCAGTACTTC.

This clone was recorded once. V is TRBV30 and J is TRBJ2-3, with 12 bases that match TRBD1. Germline CDR1 reads GTSNPN; CDR2 reads SVGIG (reference sequence). V was clipped by 1 base and J by 5 bases; unmatched bases: 4. This CDR3 comprises 15 residues. CDR3 nucleotide sequence: TGTGCCTGGAGTGCGGGACAGGGGGCGAAAGATACGCAGTATTTT. It encodes CAWSAGQGAKDTQYF.

The chain couples TRBV14 to TRBJ2-3; D is uncertain. The CDR3 spans 13 residues. Germline V gene data show CDR1 as SGHDN and CDR2 as FVKESK. Deletions cut 8 bases from V and 2 bases from J, with 11 bases between. CDR3 residues: CASQVQVTDTQYF. The CDR3 DNA reads TGTGCCAGCCAAGTTCAGGTCACAGATACGCAGTATTTT.

The CDR3 DNA reads TGTGCCACCAGCAGTGAGACAGTTGAGGCGCCCCTCCACTTT. Its translation: CATSSETVEAPLHF. This chain joins TRBV15 and TRBJ1-6; TRBD1 is a possible D gene (5 bases). The CDR3 is 14 residues long. V was cut by 3 bases and J by 13 bases, with 16 bases left in between. CDR1 is LNHNV, CDR2 YYDKDF, per germline (reference sequence).

The chain couples TRBV29-1 to TRBJ2-7; 12 bases agree with TRBD2. The CDR3 is 13 amino acids. The germline CDR1 and CDR2 sequences are SQVTM and ANQGSEA. Trimming cost V 6 bases and J 4 bases; bases outside gene matches: 4. The CDR3 sequence: CSVLAGGPYEQYF. Written as DNA, the CDR3 is TGCAGCGTGCTAGCGGGAGGGCCGTACGAGCAGTACTTC.

The gene calls are TRBV9 and TRBJ1-4; the D gene is possibly TRBD1 (5 bases). The V gene's germline CDR1 is SGDLS and CDR2 YYNGEE. Between the trimmed V and J ends, which lost 0 bases and 6 bases, there was a span of 12 bases. The CDR3 runs to 15 residues. CDR3 bases: TGTGCCAGCAGCGTAGGACAGACGGCGGATGAAAAACTGTTTTTT. Translating it yields CASSVGQTADEKLFF.

The chain has TRBV9 and TRBJ2-7; 7 bases map to TRBD2. Germline-derived CDR1 and CDR2 are SGDLS and YYNGEE. This CDR3 has 12 residues. V shed 4 bases and J 6 bases; nucleotides not matched to a gene: 4. CDR3 sequence: CASSSGRAEQYF. CDR3 DNA sequence: TGTGCCAGCAGCTCGGGGAGGGCCGAGCAGTACTTC.

V is TRBV7-7 and J is TRBJ2-3, with D maybe TRBD2 (6 bases). The germline gives CDR1 SSHAT, CDR2 FNYEAQ (reference sequence). The ends were cut back, 5 bases at V and 0 bases at J, with 15 bases in the middle. The length of the CDR3 is 16 residues. DNA for the CDR3: TGTGCCAGCAGCCCCCTGGGAGGCCTTAGCACAGATACGCAGTATTTT. It yields the protein CASSPLGGLSTDTQYF.

The J gene is TRBJ1-1, the V gene TRBV10-2; TRBD1 might be the D (6 bases). The CDR3 covers 15 residues. Trimming stripped 3 bases from V and 6 bases from J, with 17 bases between. Per germline, CDR1 WSHSY and CDR2 SAAADI. CDR3 sequence reads: CASSDVRGRTPEAFF. The CDR3 coding sequence is TGCGCCAGCAGTGACGTGCGGGGGCGTACTCCTGAAGCTTTCTTT.

The chain is built from TRBV29-1 and TRBJ1-2; the match to TRBD1 covers 7 bases. J gave up 4 bases and V 6 bases, and 2 bases lay outside the gene matches. This CDR3 has 11 residues. Germline V gives CDR1 SQVTM, CDR2 ANQGSEA. CDR3 amino acids: CSVQGVYGYTF. The CDR3 DNA follows: TGCAGCGTGCAGGGGGTCTATGGCTACACCTTC.

The V and J genes are TRBV6-5 and TRBJ2-1, with 9 bases lining up with TRBD2. Germline trimming cut 6 bases from V and 4 bases from J; bases unmatched to any gene: 1. CDR1 MNHEY and CDR2 SVGAGI come from the germline V gene. The length of the CDR3 is 13 residues. CDR3 protein: CASRLAGYNEQFF. CDR3 in DNA: TGTGCCAGCAGGCTAGCGGGGTACAATGAGCAGTTCTTC.

This chain joins TRBV7-2 and TRBJ1-5, with 7 bases that match TRBD1. The CDR3 has 15 residues. Germline V gene data show CDR1 as SGHTA and CDR2 as FQGNSA. The V segment lost 2 bases and the J segment 4 bases; nucleotides outside the gene matches: 5. The CDR3 nucleotides are TGTGCCAGCAGCTTACGGACAGGAACGAATCAGCCCCAGCATTTT. As protein: CASSLRTGTNQPQHF.

CDR3 loop: CASSQDGGGLGDTQYF. DNA of the CDR3: TGCGCCAGCAGCCAAGATGGGGGAGGGCTTGGGGATACGCAGTATTTT. The V and J genes are TRBV4-3 and TRBJ2-3; 7 bases are a match to TRBD2. The germline V gene has CDR1 LGHNA and CDR2 YSLEER. Unmatched junction bases numbered 9, after V lost 0 bases and J lost 6 bases. The CDR3 has 16 amino acids.

This chain uses TRBV4-3 with TRBJ2-1; 11 nucleotides line up with TRBD2. After removal of 4 bases from V and 6 bases from J, the junction contained 8 bases not matched to a gene. The CDR3 sequence is 16 residues long. Germline V lookup: CDR1 LGHNA, CDR2 YSLEER. DNA of the CDR3: TGCGCCAGCAGCCTAGCCTTAGCGGGAGGGGGCAATGAGCAGTTCTTC. It encodes CASSLALAGGGNEQFF.

The chain recombines TRBV27 with TRBJ1-2; unclear D gene. There are 13 residues in the CDR3. The germline CDR1 and CDR2 sequences are MNHEY and SMNVEV (reference sequence). V was clipped by 3 bases and J by 6 bases, with 11 bases between them. In nucleotides, the CDR3 is TGTGCCAGCAGTTTTTCAGCGAGAAATGGCTACACCTTC. Its translation: CASSFSARNGYTF.

The CDR3 is CASSQFSADEQFF. The CDR3 region has the DNA TGTGCCAGCAGCCAGTTTAGCGCGGATGAGCAGTTCTTC. The chain couples TRBV14 to TRBJ2-1, with D perhaps matching TRBD2 (5 bases). Looked up from germline, CDR1 is SGHDN and CDR2 is FVKESK. V was pared by 3 bases and J by 8 bases, with 11 bases between. The CDR3 consists of 13 residues.

The chain combines TRBV5-1 with TRBJ2-7; D gene ambiguous. V lost 3 bases, J lost 3 bases, and 4 bases lay in between. The CDR3 has 11 amino acids. Germline lookup yields CDR1 SGHRS and CDR2 YFSETQ. CDR3 coding DNA: TGCGCCAGCAGCTCGGGCTACGAGCAGTACTTC. Its protein is CASSSGYEQYF.

The chain combines TRBV19 with TRBJ2-7, with D maybe TRBD2 (5 bases). Germline V gene lookup returns CDR1 LNHDA and CDR2 SQIVND (reference sequence). V lost 9 bases to trimming and J lost 7 bases, with 19 bases between them. The CDR3 loop spans 13 amino acids. For the CDR3, the DNA is TGTGCCAGCCGGGGTCCGCAACTACGAGAGCAGTACTTC. This sequence encodes CASRGPQLREQYF.

The V gene is TRBV3-1 (or the pseudogene TRBV3-2), the J gene TRBJ2-7; TRBD2 is a possible D gene (5 bases). The CDR3 is 13 residues long. The V gene lost 3 bases and the J gene lost 3 bases, with 9 bases spanning the gap. The germline V gene encodes CDR1 LGHDT and CDR2 YNNKEL (reference sequence). The CDR3 nucleotides read TGTGCCAGCAGCCAGGTGGGAGTCTACGAGCAGTACTTC. Its translation is CASSQVGVYEQYF.

V gene TRBV28 combines with J gene TRBJ2-7; unclear D gene. Per the germline V gene, CDR1 is MDHEN and CDR2 is SYDVKM. V shed 4 bases and J shed 3 bases, with 10 bases lying between them. The CDR3 is made up of 13 amino acids. This CDR3 reads CASSSQIDYEQYF. Here the CDR3 DNA reads TGTGCCAGCAGTTCACAGATCGACTACGAGCAGTACTTC.

The rearrangement joins TRBV12-2 to TRBJ1-3; TRBD1 was called by the table and not checked on the DNA. TRBV12-2 is a known pseudogene. The CDR3 has 14 residues. The CDR3 spells CASRLNRAGNTIYF. CDR3 nucleotide sequence: TGTGCAAGTCGCTTGAACAGGGCCGGAAACACCATATATTTT.

The chain is built from TRBV11-2 and TRBJ2-3; the match to TRBD2 covers 9 bases. The J segment lost 11 bases and the V segment lost 5 bases, leaving 8 bases of the junction unmatched. This CDR3 is built from 13 residues. Germline CDR1 SGHAT, CDR2 FQNNGV. The CDR3 nucleotides read TGTGCCAGCAGCAGGCCCGGGACTAGCCAGCAGTATTTT. Encoded protein: CASSRPGTSQQYF.

J is TRBJ1-1 and V is TRBV6-5; 7 bases align to TRBD1. V was clipped by 4 bases and J by 5 bases; unmatched bases: 7. From germline, CDR1 is MNHEY and CDR2 SVGAGI. The CDR3 contains 14 residues. For the CDR3, the DNA is TGTGCCAGCAGTTTGGACAGGCAACGGACTGAAGCTTTCTTT. Its translation is CASSLDRQRTEAFF.